This entry lists 23 T cell receptor beta chains sequenced from one sample in a study of shared clonotypes between healthy human individuals. Assay used: immunoSEQ multiplex PCR; TCRdb lists only in-frame clones, some missing. The sample lists approximately 1.4 million clones; around 98% were seen once. Sequencing input: naive CD4+ T cells sorted from blood. Subset reported: CD45RA+ positively selected. Receptors originate from a man in his thirties or forties in good health.

This chain connects TRBV6-1 to TRBJ1-5; D is uncertain. Trimming stripped 2 bases from V and 2 bases from J, with 7 bases between. The CDR3 has 14 amino acids. The germline gives CDR1 MNHNS, CDR2 SASEGT. The CDR3 protein is CASSEWRGNQPQHF. CDR3 nucleotide sequence: TGTGCCAGCAGTGAATGGCGGGGCAATCAGCCCCAGCATTTT.

In this sample, this clone turned up once. The chain recombines TRBV29-1 with TRBJ1-1; D is perhaps TRBD1 (5 bases). The germline V and J ends were trimmed by 6 bases and 3 bases, with 14 bases remaining between them. Germline CDR1 and CDR2: SQVTM and ANQGSEA. The CDR3 is 13 amino acids. The CDR3 sequence: CSVRRIRDTEAFF. The DNA of the CDR3 is TGCAGCGTCCGGAGGATCAGGGACACTGAAGCTTTCTTT.

This clone was seen just once. For the CDR3, the DNA is TGCGCCAGCAGCTTGGAAGCTAGCGGGACGAACACCGGGGAGCTGTTTTTT. Translation: CASSLEASGTNTGELFF. This chain links TRBV5-1 with TRBJ2-2; 9 nucleotides align to TRBD2. With V trimmed by 0 bases and J by 0 bases, 3 bases remained unmatched. CDR1 is SGHRS and CDR2 is YFSETQ in the germline V gene. The CDR3 has 17 residues.

This clone was counted once. This chain links TRBV7-2 with TRBJ1-1; D remains unclear. CDR3 length: 12 amino acids. The V end was cut by 2 bases, the J end by 8 bases, with 9 bases between. The germline V gene encodes CDR1 SGHTA and CDR2 FQGNSA. The chain's CDR3 is CASSLQRVEAFF. For the CDR3, the DNA is TGTGCCAGCAGCTTACAACGGGTGGAAGCTTTCTTT. The complete variable domain, with remaining parts taken from reference TRBV7-2 and TRBJ1-1, reads GAGVSQSPSNKVTEKGKDVELRCDPISGHTALYWYRQSLGQGLEFLIYFQGNSAPDKSGLPSDRFSAERTGGSVSTLTIQRTQQEDSAVYLCASSLQRVEAFFGQGTRLTVV.

The chain recombines TRBV11-2 with TRBJ2-1; unclear D gene. Between the trimmed V and J ends, which lost 0 bases and 7 bases, there was a span of 13 bases. The CDR3 extends over 15 amino acids. From germline, CDR1 is SGHAT and CDR2 FQNNGV. Here the CDR3 DNA reads TGTGCCAGCAGCTTAGATCTCGGCGGACCAAATGAGCAGTTCTTC. This gives the protein CASSLDLGGPNEQFF.

Worth noting for this clone: Within the sample, other DNA sequences also encode this same CDR3. The genes are TRBV5-1 and TRBJ1-2; D unclear. The CDR3 runs 14 residues. V shed 0 bases and J shed 0 bases, with 6 bases lying between them. Germline loops: CDR1 SGHRS, CDR2 YFSETQ. The CDR3 protein is CASSLAPANYGYTF. CDR3 nucleotides: TGCGCCAGCAGCTTGGCACCAGCTAACTATGGCTACACCTTC.

This clone appeared a single time. Distinct nucleotide sequences in the sample also encode this CDR3. The rearrangement uses TRBV11-2 and TRBJ1-4, with D uncertain. The V end was cut by 6 bases, the J end by 0 bases, with 11 bases between. Germline-derived CDR1 and CDR2 are SGHAT and FQNNGV. The CDR3 has 15 amino acids. CDR3 region: CASSLTGTTNEKLFF. Here the CDR3 DNA reads TGTGCCAGCAGTTTGACTGGTACAACTAATGAAAAACTGTTTTTT.

The J gene is TRBJ2-7, the V gene TRBV5-1, with D uncertain. CDR1 is SGHRS, CDR2 YFSETQ, per germline. The germline V and J ends were trimmed by 0 bases and 4 bases, with 8 bases remaining between them. This CDR3 region has 13 residues. CDR3: CASSLGDEYEQYF. DNA for the CDR3: TGCGCCAGCAGCTTGGGTGACGAGTACGAGCAGTACTTC.

CDR3 bases: TGTGCCAGCAGTGCACCGGGACAGGAGGCCTATGGCTACACCTTC. Translation: CASSAPGQEAYGYTF. The genes are TRBV28 and TRBJ1-2; 8 nucleotides match TRBD1. CDR1 is MDHEN and CDR2 is SYDVKM in the germline V gene. V trimming: 5 bases; J trimming: 4 bases; junction bases outside the gene matches: 9. This CDR3 is 15 amino acids long.

The chain uses TRBV4-3 and TRBJ2-1; the match to TRBD2 covers 14 bases. Per the germline V gene, CDR1 is LGHNA and CDR2 is YSLEER. Losses at the gene ends were 0 bases for V and 6 bases for J; bases not matched to a gene: 4. This CDR3 comprises 17 residues. In nucleotides, the CDR3 is TGCGCCAGCAGCCAAGAAGAAGGACTAGCGGGAGGCAATGAGCAGTTCTTC. It codes for CASSQEEGLAGGNEQFF.

This chain uses TRBV28 with TRBJ2-7; D is unclear. The germline gives CDR1 MDHEN, CDR2 SYDVKM. Trimming removed 6 bases at V and 3 bases at J, with 21 bases between. The CDR3 sequence is 16 residues long. CDR3 sequence: CASRPLRVTANYEQYF. The CDR3 region has the DNA TGTGCCAGCAGACCTCTTAGGGTGACTGCGAACTACGAGCAGTACTTC.

On this clone: This sample also contains other DNA sequences that code for the same CDR3. The gene calls are TRBV5-4 and TRBJ1-1, with D tentatively TRBD1 (5 bases). Germline CDR1 reads SGHNT; CDR2 reads YYREEE (reference sequence). This CDR3 comprises 13 residues. The germline V and J ends were trimmed by 2 bases and 0 bases, with 5 bases remaining between them. In nucleotides, the CDR3 is TGTGCCAGCAGCTTAGGGGTGAACACTGAAGCTTTCTTT. Protein sequence: CASSLGVNTEAFF.

V usage is TRBV28 and J usage is TRBJ1-2; D is uncertain. Germline V CDR1 and CDR2: MDHEN, SYDVKM. V lost 7 bases, J lost 8 bases, and 14 bases lay in between. The CDR3 sequence is 12 residues long. This CDR3 reads CASNHKGLGYTF. CDR3 DNA: TGTGCCAGCAACCACAAGGGCCTGGGCTACACCTTC.

The chain has TRBV7-9 and TRBJ2-2, with D uncertain. CDR3 length equals 15 residues. V was pared by 3 bases and J by 2 bases, with 10 bases between. Per the germline V gene, CDR1 is SEHNR and CDR2 is FQNEAQ (reference sequence). The CDR3 loop is CASSFPYQNTGELFF. Here the CDR3 DNA reads TGTGCCAGCAGCTTCCCATACCAAAACACCGGGGAGCTGTTTTTT.

With regard to this clone: Other DNA sequences in this specimen translate into the identical CDR3. The chain joins TRBV28 to TRBJ2-3; D uncertain. In germline, CDR1 is MDHEN, CDR2 SYDVKM. The V gene lost 2 bases and the J gene lost 4 bases, with 7 bases spanning the gap. This CDR3 comprises 13 residues. The CDR3 spells CASSLGQADTQYF. The CDR3 DNA follows: TGTGCCAGCAGTTTAGGCCAGGCAGATACGCAGTATTTT.

This chain links TRBV9 with TRBJ2-3, with D possibly called TRBD1 or TRBD2 (5 bases each). The V gene's germline CDR1 is SGDLS and CDR2 YYNGEE. V was shortened by 4 bases and J by 2 bases, with 14 bases between the two germline ends. CDR3 length equals 15 residues. The CDR3 region is CASSPKGRYTDTQYF. The CDR3 nucleotides read TGTGCCAGCAGCCCGAAGGGACGGTACACAGATACGCAGTATTTT.

This chain connects TRBV28 to TRBJ2-1; D ambiguous. Trimming cost V 3 bases and J 0 bases, with 18 bases left between them. This CDR3 region has 18 residues. Germline assignment: CDR1 MDHEN and CDR2 SYDVKM. The CDR3 DNA reads TGTGCCAGCAGTTTCCGCCCCCCAGCGCCAAGCTCCTACAATGAGCAGTTCTTC. Its translation: CASSFRPPAPSSYNEQFF. Full variable domain (missing parts from reference TRBV28 and TRBJ2-1): DVKVTQSSRYLVKRTGEKVFLECVQDMDHENMFWYRQDPGLGLRLIYFSYDVKMKEKGDIPEGYSVSREKKERFSLILESASTNQTSMYLCASSFRPPAPSSYNEQFFGPGTRLTVL.

The CDR3, as DNA: TGTGCCAGCAGTTTACTAACGGGGGCGAGGTACGAGCAGTACTTC. Protein product: CASSLLTGARYEQYF. The genes are TRBV27 and TRBJ2-7; perhaps D is TRBD1 or TRBD2 (6 bases each). This CDR3 spans 15 amino acids. Trimming took off 2 bases at V and 4 bases at J, with 15 bases between the two ends. Germline lookup yields CDR1 MNHEY and CDR2 SMNVEV (reference sequence).

The chain is built from TRBV7-2 and TRBJ2-1; TRBD2 matches at 9 bases. This CDR3 spans 16 amino acids. Germline V gene data show CDR1 as SGHTA and CDR2 as FQGNSA. V dropped 5 bases and J dropped 2; count of bases not matched to a gene: 7. CDR3 DNA: TGTGCCAGCAGCAGACCTAGCGGGATCCCCTACAATGAGCAGTTCTTC. It yields the protein CASSRPSGIPYNEQFF.

J is TRBJ2-5 and V is TRBV2; D might be TRBD2 (6 bases). The CDR3 spans 12 residues. The V gene lost 5 bases and the J gene lost 9 bases, with 13 bases spanning the gap. In germline, CDR1 is SNHLY, CDR2 FYNNEI. The CDR3 nucleotides are TGTGCCAGCAGTTTAACTGGAGGGGCCCAGTACTTC. It translates to CASSLTGGAQYF.

The V call is TRBV4-3, the J call TRBJ2-2; D uncertain. Germline CDR1 LGHNA, CDR2 YSLEER. There are 16 residues in the CDR3. Deletions cut 1 base from V and 1 base from J, with 10 bases between. CDR3 residues: CASSQAAVMNTGELFF. CDR3 DNA: TGCGCCAGCAGCCAAGCGGCGGTGATGAACACCGGGGAGCTGTTTTTT.

The rearrangement links TRBV5-1 to TRBJ2-5; a weak D match, TRBD1 (7 bases). CDR1 is SGHRS, CDR2 YFSETQ, per germline. There are 15 residues in the CDR3. V lost 7 bases to trimming and J lost 1 base, with 17 bases between them. The CDR3 is CASGGGGMLQETQYF. CDR3 in DNA: TGCGCCAGCGGAGGGGGCGGAATGCTCCAAGAGACCCAGTACTTC.

The chain carries TRBV28 and TRBJ2-5; D remains ambiguous. This CDR3 is built from 14 residues. Trimming removed 3 bases at V and 4 bases at J, with 12 bases between. Germline V gene lookup returns CDR1 MDHEN and CDR2 SYDVKM. The CDR3 DNA follows: TGTGCCAGCAGTTTTCCGGGTCAACTAGAGACCCAGTACTTC. It encodes CASSFPGQLETQYF.